This TCR beta chain was identified in a study of cytomegalovirus exposure and HLA in healthy donors. Study observations and caveats: CMV serostatus was the only recorded immune exposure for donors.

The CDR3 runs to 14 residues. The V gene's germline CDR1 is MNHEY and CDR2 SVGAGI. Trimming took off 5 bases at V and 7 bases at J, with 12 bases between the two ends. A multiplex PCR was run with 60 Vbeta primers and 13 Jbeta primers. Libraries were prepared by immunoSEQ multiplex PCR; TCRdb keeps only in-frame clonotypes and omits some of them. The table includes 130,000 or so clones, 70% to 80% detected once. This clone was recorded a few times. Its specificity is not known. Sequenced: PBMCs. The genes are TRBV6-5 and TRBJ1-6; D remains unclear. This receptor was identified in a man aged 25-40 years in good health and CMV-seronegative. The CDR3 region is CASSSGASNSPLHF. The CDR3 coding sequence is TGTGCCAGCAGTAGCGGTGCTAGCAATTCACCCCTCCACTTT.